The entry below gives a single T cell receptor (beta chain) sequence along with its context. Its specificity is not known. The junction had 7 bases not matched to a gene; V was cut back by 5 bases and J by 1 base. Germline V gene sequence: CDR1 SGHRS, CDR2 YFSETQ. This CDR3 is 15 amino acids long. It was with 60 Vbeta and 13 Jbeta primers that the PCR ran. TCRdb keeps only in-frame clones here, not all; method: immunoSEQ multiplex PCR. The top ten clones hold roughly 1.4% of a sample with 40,000 to 45,000 clones, about 72% of them seen once. The data derive from a study of cytomegalovirus exposure and HLA in healthy donors. Study information: Counted in an early data release were about 80 million unique TCRs from HLA-typed donors.

Notes on the study in general: Association with HLA alleles at 0.05 false discovery rate was found for 15,000 to 20,000 TCR beta sequences in a later analysis.

This sequence was found in a man aged 25-40 years in good health and CMV-seronegative. Sequenced material: PBMCs. V gene TRBV5-1 combines with J gene TRBJ2-3, with TRBD2 matching 7 bases. This chain's CDR3 is CASSGGRSGTDTQYF. DNA for the CDR3: TGCGCCAGCAGTGGCGGGAGAAGCGGCACAGATACGCAGTATTTT.